Here is one T cell receptor beta chain with its context. Its antigen is not known. Vbeta (60) and Jbeta (13) primers were used in the PCR. The assay was immunoSEQ multiplex PCR, and TCRdb's table has in-frame clones only and misses some. This sample has roughly 130,000 clones, with around 70% found just once. This sample was included in a study of cytomegalovirus exposure and HLA in healthy donors. V lost 3 bases, J lost 2 bases, and 11 bases lay in between. This CDR3 region has 14 residues. Per germline, CDR1 PRHDT and CDR2 FYEKMQ (reference sequence). Overall study results and limits: Some V segments could not be told apart, so they were left out, TRBV6-2 and TRBV6-3 among them.

Sequencing was performed on PBMCs. The clonotype was recovered from a man aged 25-45 years in good health and CMV-seropositive. The chain is built from TRBV13 and TRBJ2-7; D unclear. CDR3 region: CASSLGPIPYEQYF. The CDR3 DNA is TGTGCCAGCAGCTTGGGCCCAATCCCCTACGAGCAGTACTTC.